These 13 T cell receptor beta chains were all obtained from the same sample, sequenced in a study of blood T cell repertoires in COVID-19. Some clones are missing from TCRdb's copy, which holds only in-frame ones; the method was immunoSEQ multiplex PCR. This repertoire shows about 440,000 clones, approximately 90% found once; its top ten account for 10% to 15%. Sequenced: peripheral blood. These receptors originate from a woman in her forties or fifties with COVID-19, enrolled during active disease.

The V and J genes are TRBV19 and TRBJ1-3; D is possibly TRBD1 (6 bases). Germline-derived CDR1 and CDR2 are LNHDA and SQIVND (reference sequence). V gave up 5 bases and J gave up 0 bases, with 29 bases separating them. There are 21 residues in the CDR3. The CDR3 loop is CASSLQGTSRNRVSSGNTIYF. The DNA for the CDR3 is TGTGCCAGTAGTTTACAGGGAACGAGCCGAAACAGGGTGAGCTCTGGAAACACCATATATTTT.

This chain uses TRBV5-4 with TRBJ1-1; no reliable D call. The CDR3 has 13 amino acids. Germline lookup yields CDR1 SGHNT and CDR2 YYREEE (reference sequence). V lost 4 bases and J lost 5, with 12 bases in between. The CDR3 region is CASSRGMETEAFF. In nucleotides, the CDR3 is TGTGCCAGCAGCCGCGGGATGGAGACTGAAGCTTTCTTT.

The chain recombines TRBV24-1 with TRBJ2-7, with D possibly being TRBD1 (6 bases). Germline V gene lookup returns CDR1 KGHDR and CDR2 SFDVKD. Trimming removed 2 bases at V and 3 bases at J, with 16 bases between. CDR3 length: 16 residues. The CDR3 spells CATSDSGQGKGYEQYF. In nucleotides, the CDR3 is TGTGCCACCAGTGATTCCGGTCAGGGGAAGGGCTACGAGCAGTACTTC.

The CDR3 DNA sequence: TGTGCCAGCAGTGCCCGGGGACTACAAGAGACCCAGTACTTC. It translates to CASSARGLQETQYF. V gene TRBV28 combines with J gene TRBJ2-5; TRBD2 agrees at 7 bases. Losses at the gene ends were 5 bases for V and 2 bases for J; bases not matched to a gene: 5. This CDR3 spans 14 amino acids. Germline V CDR1 and CDR2: MDHEN, SYDVKM.

V gene TRBV19 combines with J gene TRBJ1-4; 9 bases agree with TRBD1. There are 15 residues in the CDR3. J gave up 4 bases and V 7 bases, and 7 bases lay outside the gene matches. CDR1 is LNHDA and CDR2 is SQIVND in the germline V gene (reference sequence). Here the CDR3 DNA reads TGTGCCAGTAATGCCCCGGGACAGGGTAATGAAAAACTGTTTTTT. It specifies CASNAPGQGNEKLFF.

V gene TRBV28 combines with J gene TRBJ1-1, with 7 nucleotides matching TRBD1. After removal of 5 bases from V and 12 bases from J, the junction contained 15 bases not matched to a gene. Germline-derived CDR1 and CDR2 are MDHEN and SYDVKM. This CDR3 is 14 amino acids long. The chain's CDR3 is CASSQDRTTWWTFF. CDR3 in DNA: TGTGCCAGCAGTCAGGACAGGACCACGTGGTGGACTTTCTTT. Drawing the rest from reference TRBV28 and TRBJ1-1, the complete variable domain is DVKVTQSSRYLVKRTGEKVFLECVQDMDHENMFWYRQDPGLGLRLIYFSYDVKMKEKGDIPEGYSVSREKKERFSLILESASTNQTSMYLCASSQDRTTWWTFFGQGTRLTVV.

This sequence joins TRBV2 and TRBJ2-6; weak D call: TRBD2 (5 bases). Germline lookup yields CDR1 SNHLY and CDR2 FYNNEI. The CDR3 consists of 17 residues. The germline V and J ends were trimmed by 3 bases and 0 bases, with 12 bases remaining between them. The chain's CDR3 is CASSDRARVSGANVLTF. CDR3 DNA sequence: TGTGCCAGCAGTGATAGGGCGCGGGTCTCTGGGGCCAACGTCCTGACTTTC. The entire variable domain, with the rest obtained from reference TRBV2 and TRBJ2-6, is as follows: EPEVTQTPSHQVTQMGQEVILRCVPISNHLYFYWYRQILGQKVEFLVSFYNNEISEKSEIFDDQFSVERPDGSNFTLKIRSTKLEDSAMYFCASSDRARVSGANVLTFGAGSRLTVL.

The CDR3 coding sequence is TGTGCCAGCAGCTTGGCCGTCGGGGGGCGCCGGGATGAGCAGTTCTTC. This translates into CASSLAVGGRRDEQFF. The rearrangement uses TRBV5-5 and TRBJ2-1, with TRBD2 as a possible D gene (7 bases). V was shortened by 0 bases and J by 8 bases, with 18 bases between the two germline ends. The germline CDR1 and CDR2 sequences are SGHKS and YYEKEE (reference sequence). This CDR3 spans 16 amino acids.

This clone was counted only a few times. The chain joins TRBV9 to TRBJ1-2, with 8 bases fitting TRBD1. The length of the CDR3 is 13 residues. CDR1 and CDR2 (germline): SGDLS, YYNGEE. Germline trimming cut 7 bases from V and 4 bases from J; bases unmatched to any gene: 6. CDR3 protein: CASGQGNSYGYTF. DNA for the CDR3: TGTGCCAGCGGACAGGGAAATTCCTATGGCTACACCTTC. Drawing the rest from reference TRBV9 and TRBJ1-2, the complete variable domain is DSGVTQTPKHLITATGQRVTLRCSPRSGDLSVYWYQQSLDQGLQFLIQYYNGEERAKGNILERFSAQQFPDLHSELNLSSLELGDSALYFCASGQGNSYGYTFGSGTRLTVV.

The chain recombines TRBV28 with TRBJ1-2; tentatively, D is TRBD1 (5 bases). The CDR3 runs to 13 residues. Germline V gene sequence: CDR1 MDHEN, CDR2 SYDVKM. Trimming stripped 7 bases from V and 8 bases from J, with 17 bases between. The CDR3 spells CASTGQGPRGYTF. The CDR3 DNA is TGTGCCAGCACCGGGCAGGGCCCCCGAGGCTACACCTTC.

V is TRBV3-1 (or the pseudogene TRBV3-2) and J is TRBJ1-6; 10 bases agree with TRBD1. J lost 9 bases, V lost 4 bases, and 12 bases had no gene match. In germline, CDR1 is LGHDT, CDR2 YNNKEL (reference sequence). The CDR3 is 17 residues long. The CDR3 sequence: CASSLGQGNLFRSPLHF. Here the CDR3 DNA reads TGTGCCAGCAGCCTGGGACAGGGGAACCTTTTTCGTTCACCCCTCCACTTT.

The chain recombines TRBV10-2 with TRBJ2-7; 10 bases fit TRBD1. Germline CDR1 WSHSY, CDR2 SAAADI. V was pared by 5 bases and J by 0 bases, with 7 bases of the junction left unmatched. The CDR3 length is 16 residues. The CDR3 bases are TGCGCCAGCAGTTCCGGGACAGGGGACCGCTCCTACGAGCAGTACTTC. Translating it yields CASSSGTGDRSYEQYF.

The chain's CDR3 is CASSGTGAQGSYGYTF. The CDR3 bases are TGTGCCAGCTCAGGGACAGGGGCCCAGGGGAGCTATGGCTACACCTTC. The chain employs TRBV18 and TRBJ1-2, with 10 bases aligning to TRBD1. Germline CDR1 is KGHSH and CDR2 is LQKENI. The CDR3 loop spans 16 amino acids. With 5 bases clipped from V and 4 bases from J, the junction kept 10 bases outside the gene matches. The full variable domain, its missing parts supplied by reference TRBV18 and TRBJ1-2, is NAGVMQNPRHLVRRRGQEARLRCSPMKGHSHVYWYRQLPEEGLKFMVYLQKENIIDESGMPKERFSAEFPKEGPSILRIQQVVRGDSAAYFCASSGTGAQGSYGYTFGSGTRLTVV.